These 32 T cell receptor beta chains came from one sample sequenced in a study of control samples from healthy donors and cancer patients. Method: immunoSEQ multiplex PCR; TCRdb's copy keeps in-frame clones and lacks some. The sample consists of 150,000 to 200,000 clones, around nine tenths of them appearing once. Specimen: blood. The receptors shown here come from a man aged 25 to 45 in good health.

V gene TRBV7-9 combines with J gene TRBJ2-5; D is tentatively TRBD1 or TRBD2 (5 bases each). The ends were cut back, 3 bases at V and 5 bases at J, with 16 bases in the middle. This CDR3 is 15 amino acids long. In germline, CDR1 is SEHNR, CDR2 FQNEAQ (reference sequence). CDR3 sequence (DNA): TGTGCCAGCAGCTTGGGACCGGCCATGGGGGAGACCCAGTACTTC. It is translated as CASSLGPAMGETQYF.

The CDR3: CASSGTQGAKNIQYF. CDR3 coding DNA: TGTGCCAGCAGCGGGACGCAAGGGGCCAAAAACATTCAGTACTTC. V gene TRBV5-6 combines with J gene TRBJ2-4; either TRBD1 or TRBD2 may supply D (5 bases each). Germline lookup yields CDR1 SGHDT and CDR2 YYEEEE. This CDR3 contains 15 residues. Trimming stripped 4 bases from V and 1 base from J, with 12 bases between.

The chain uses TRBV7-8 and TRBJ2-5, with a tentative D call TRBD2 (6 bases). V was clipped by 5 bases and J by 2 bases, with 9 bases between them. CDR1 and CDR2 from the germline V gene are SGHVS and FQNEAQ. This CDR3 has 13 residues. The CDR3 region is CASSGGLQETQYF. DNA of the CDR3: TGTGCCAGCAGCGGGGGACTTCAAGAGACCCAGTACTTC.

This chain connects TRBV14 to TRBJ1-6; 7 nucleotides align to TRBD1. CDR1 is SGHDN, CDR2 FVKESK, per germline. The CDR3 has 14 residues. Trimming cost V 1 base and J 10 bases; bases outside gene matches: 4. CDR3 in DNA: TGTGCCAGCAGCCAAGTGACAGGGAAATCACCCCTCCACTTT. This sequence encodes CASSQVTGKSPLHF. The full variable domain, its missing parts supplied by reference TRBV14 and TRBJ1-6, is EAGVTQFPSHSVIEKGQTVTLRCDPISGHDNLYWYRRVMGKEIKFLLHFVKESKQDESGMPNNRFLAERTGGTYSTLKVQPAELEDSGVYFCASSQVTGKSPLHFGNGTRLTVT.

This chain joins TRBV19 and TRBJ1-5, with D maybe TRBD1 (5 bases). The V and J ends lost 5 bases and 0 bases respectively, with 14 bases between them. The CDR3 runs to 16 residues. Germline CDR1 is LNHDA and CDR2 is SQIVND (reference sequence). Here the CDR3 DNA reads TGTGCCAGTAGTCCACGGGGACGAGATAGCAATCAGCCCCAGCATTTT. Translation: CASSPRGRDSNQPQHF.

V and J are TRBV6-2 or TRBV6-3 and TRBJ1-2; unclear D gene. The V end lost 4 bases, the J end lost 8 bases, and 11 bases lay between the germline ends. This CDR3 has 12 residues. CDR1 is MNHEY, CDR2 SVGEGT, per germline. CDR3: CASSFPVGGYTF. CDR3 bases: TGTGCCAGCAGTTTCCCCGTTGGGGGCTACACCTTC.

This clone was seen a single time. The CDR3 DNA reads TGTGCCAGCAGTTTGTGGCCAGGCCTGCAGTACTTC. Its translation: CASSLWPGLQYF. The chain is built from TRBV12-3 or TRBV12-4 and TRBJ2-7; D unresolved. The V end was cut by 3 bases, the J end by 9 bases, with 12 bases between. CDR3 size: 12 residues.

This clone was observed a few times. The rearrangement uses TRBV5-1 and TRBJ1-6; no clear D. The V end was cut by 4 bases, the J end by 5 bases, with 13 bases between. The CDR3 is made up of 15 amino acids. Germline V gene sequence: CDR1 SGHRS, CDR2 YFSETQ. CDR3 bases: TGCGCCAGCAGCAGAGAAGGCCATGATAATTCACCCCTCCACTTT. This codes for CASSREGHDNSPLHF.

The CDR3 spells CASSIEGTSGMGPNEQFF. The CDR3 DNA reads TGTGCCAGTAGTATAGAAGGGACTAGCGGAATGGGTCCCAATGAGCAGTTCTTC. The J gene is TRBJ2-1, the V gene TRBV19; 11 bases align to TRBD2. CDR1 LNHDA and CDR2 SQIVND come from the germline V gene (reference sequence). V lost 0 bases, J lost 6 bases, and 10 bases stayed unmatched. This CDR3 region has 18 residues.

The V and J genes are TRBV28 and TRBJ1-2; TRBD1 matches 8 bases. J was trimmed by 4 bases and V by 4 bases; bases with no gene match: 8. The CDR3 has 15 residues. Germline-derived CDR1 and CDR2 are MDHEN and SYDVKM. DNA of the CDR3: TGTGCCAGCAGTTCAGGGGGCGCCGGGACCTATGGCTACACCTTC. Translated, it gives CASSSGGAGTYGYTF.

The chain has TRBV19 and TRBJ2-3; a weak D match, TRBD2 (6 bases). The V gene lost 4 bases and the J gene lost 5 bases, with 13 bases spanning the gap. Germline loops: CDR1 LNHDA, CDR2 SQIVND (reference sequence). This CDR3 spans 14 amino acids. The CDR3 sequence is CASSTGGTLDTQYF. DNA for the CDR3: TGTGCCAGTAGTACGGGCGGGACTCTAGATACGCAGTATTTT.

The V and J genes are TRBV13 and TRBJ2-1; possible D gene TRBD1, 5 bases. Germline-derived CDR1 and CDR2 are PRHDT and FYEKMQ (reference sequence). V was shortened by 1 base and J by 0 bases, with 7 bases between the two germline ends. The CDR3 is 15 residues long. CDR3 loop: CASSLDRSSYNEQFF. The CDR3 region has the DNA TGTGCCAGCAGCTTAGACAGGAGCTCCTACAATGAGCAGTTCTTC. The full variable domain, in which reference TRBV13 and TRBJ2-1 provide the parts outside the CDR3, is AAGVIQSPRHLIKEKRETATLKCYPIPRHDTVYWYQQGPGQDPQFLISFYEKMQSDKGSIPDRFSAQQFSDYHSELNMSSLELGDSALYFCASSLDRSSYNEQFFGPGTRLTVL.

This sequence joins TRBV19 and TRBJ2-1; possibly TRBD2 for D (6 bases). V was trimmed by 5 bases and J by 10 bases, leaving 15 bases between them. Germline CDR1 is LNHDA and CDR2 is SQIVND (reference sequence). The CDR3 sequence is 13 residues long. The CDR3 nucleotides read TGTGCCAGTAGTGCGACTAGGGTTGGGGAGCAGTTCTTC. It specifies CASSATRVGEQFF.

The chain has TRBV29-1 and TRBJ1-2; TRBD1 might be the D (6 bases). V lost 7 bases and J 8 bases, leaving 11 bases between the germline ends. Germline V gene sequence: CDR1 SQVTM, CDR2 ANQGSEA. CDR3 length: 10 amino acids. For the CDR3, the DNA is TGCAGCGCCGAAGGGGGAGGCTACACCTTC. Translated: CSAEGGGYTF.

J is TRBJ1-4 and V is TRBV27; no clear D gene. V was shortened by 6 bases and J by 7 bases, with 18 bases between the two germline ends. This CDR3 contains 15 residues. Germline CDR1 reads MNHEY; CDR2 reads SMNVEV (reference sequence). CDR3 nucleotides: TGTGCCAGCAGCCGTGCGTCGGGGTACGGTGAAAAACTGTTTTTT. Amino acid sequence: CASSRASGYGEKLFF.

The chain recombines TRBV7-2 with TRBJ1-4; 7 nucleotides agree with TRBD1. The CDR3 runs to 13 residues. The trim removed 5 bases at V and 8 bases at J, leaving 5 bases unmatched. Looked up from germline, CDR1 is SGHTA and CDR2 is FQGNSA. CDR3 sequence reads: CASSLRTGEKLFF. CDR3 in DNA: TGTGCCAGCAGCCTCAGGACAGGAGAAAAACTGTTTTTT.

This chain connects TRBV5-6 to TRBJ1-1; D gene unclear. Germline CDR1 reads SGHDT; CDR2 reads YYEEEE. V shed 4 bases and J shed 0 bases, with 13 bases lying between them. The CDR3 has 15 residues. The CDR3 sequence: CASSTWWSVNTEAFF. CDR3 bases: TGTGCCAGCAGCACCTGGTGGTCGGTGAACACTGAAGCTTTCTTT.

The chain is built from TRBV5-1 and TRBJ2-7, with 7 nucleotides matching TRBD2. The germline V gene has CDR1 SGHRS and CDR2 YFSETQ. The CDR3 is 14 residues long. J gave up 2 bases and V 6 bases, and 8 bases lay outside the gene matches. CDR3 nucleotides: TGCGCCAGCATCCGAGGAGCGGGAACCTACGAGCAGTACTTC. It codes for CASIRGAGTYEQYF.

This chain links TRBV7-2 with TRBJ1-5; D perhaps matches TRBD1 (5 bases). Trimming shortened V by 4 bases and J by 7 bases, and 17 bases separated the two germline ends. Looked up from germline, CDR1 is SGHTA and CDR2 is FQGNSA. The CDR3 covers 15 residues. CDR3: CASSWEWGGGQPQHF. The CDR3 DNA reads as TGTGCCAGCAGCTGGGAATGGGGCGGAGGACAGCCCCAGCATTTT.

The chain links TRBV10-3 to TRBJ2-3, with 8 bases aligning to TRBD1. The CDR3 has 14 residues. The V and J ends lost 7 bases and 0 bases, in that order; junction bases with no gene match: 3. CDR1 and CDR2 (germline): ENHRY, SYGVKD. CDR3 coding DNA: TGTGCCATCAATGACAGGGGTAGCACAGATACGCAGTATTTT. Translating it yields CAINDRGSTDTQYF.

The CDR3 here is CASSLTVNTEAFF. CDR3 nucleotide sequence: TGTGCCAGCAGCTTAACAGTGAACACTGAAGCTTTCTTT. The rearrangement uses TRBV5-8 and TRBJ1-1; no firm D call. The CDR3 extends over 13 amino acids. Between the trimmed V and J ends, which lost 2 bases and 0 bases, there was a span of 5 bases. Per the germline V gene, CDR1 is SGHTS and CDR2 is YDEGEE.

The chain has TRBV5-4 and TRBJ2-3, with D possibly being TRBD2 (5 bases). The CDR3 is made up of 16 amino acids. Germline V gives CDR1 SGHNT, CDR2 YYREEE (reference sequence). Trimming took 0 bases from V and 1 from J, leaving 12 bases between them. The CDR3 region is CASSLAAGARTDTQYF. The CDR3 DNA reads as TGTGCCAGCAGCTTGGCTGCGGGCGCCCGCACAGATACGCAGTATTTT. The full variable domain, in which reference TRBV5-4 and TRBJ2-3 provide the parts outside the CDR3, is ETGVTQSPTHLIKTRGQQVTLRCSSQSGHNTVSWYQQALGQGPQFIFQYYREEENGRGNFPPRFSGLQFPNYSSELNVNALELDDSALYLCASSLAAGARTDTQYFGPGTRLTVL.

This clone occurred a few times. The V call is TRBV4-3, the J call TRBJ2-7; 8 positions agree with TRBD1. J lost 3 bases, V lost 4 bases, and 8 bases had no gene match. The V gene's germline CDR1 is LGHNA and CDR2 YSLEER. This CDR3 region has 15 residues. The CDR3 sequence is CASSPSQGALYEQYF. The CDR3 nucleotides are TGCGCCAGCAGCCCAAGTCAGGGGGCGCTCTACGAGCAGTACTTC.

This chain uses TRBV19 with TRBJ1-5; 7 positions match TRBD1. The CDR3 contains 15 residues. V shed 3 bases and J 7 bases; nucleotides not matched to a gene: 9. Germline values: CDR1 LNHDA, CDR2 SQIVND (reference sequence). In DNA, the CDR3 is TGTGCCAGTAGTATGGGGCAGGGGGTTTGGCAGCCCCAGCATTTT. It is translated as CASSMGQGVWQPQHF.

This chain joins TRBV5-4 and TRBJ2-1, with TRBD2 identical over 15 bases. The ends lost 3 bases at V and 7 bases at J; junction bases unmatched: 5. The CDR3 loop spans 16 amino acids. CDR1 is SGHNT and CDR2 is YYREEE in the germline V gene (reference sequence). CDR3 amino acids: CASSSPGTSGGNEQFF. In nucleotides, the CDR3 is TGTGCCAGCAGCTCCCCCGGGACTAGCGGGGGGAATGAGCAGTTCTTC. Complete variable domain (other parts from reference TRBV5-4 and TRBJ2-1): ETGVTQSPTHLIKTRGQQVTLRCSSQSGHNTVSWYQQALGQGPQFIFQYYREEENGRGNFPPRFSGLQFPNYSSELNVNALELDDSALYLCASSSPGTSGGNEQFFGPGTRLTVL.

The V call is TRBV11-2, the J call TRBJ1-1, with unresolved D. The CDR3 loop spans 12 amino acids. Germline-derived CDR1 and CDR2 are SGHAT and FQNNGV. V gave up 3 bases and J gave up 3 bases, with 5 bases separating them. The CDR3: CASSFYDTEAFF. The CDR3 nucleotides read TGTGCCAGCAGCTTTTACGACACTGAAGCTTTCTTT.

The table lists this clone with a few counts. The V gene is TRBV28, the J gene TRBJ1-6; 8 bases fit TRBD1. Germline CDR1 and CDR2: MDHEN and SYDVKM. The CDR3 runs to 15 residues. V dropped 5 bases and J dropped 5; count of bases not matched to a gene: 5. CDR3 nucleotide sequence: TGTGCCAGCAGTCGTATGGACAGGGATAATTCACCCCTCCACTTT. It codes for CASSRMDRDNSPLHF.

V is TRBV19 and J is TRBJ1-2, with a tentative D call TRBD1 (6 bases). V was shortened by 1 base and J by 4 bases, with 13 bases between the two germline ends. This CDR3 comprises 15 residues. Germline V CDR1 and CDR2: LNHDA, SQIVND (reference sequence). For the CDR3, the DNA is TGTGCCAGTAGTATAGCAGGGGCGCGAGGCTATGGCTACACCTTC. The encoded protein is CASSIAGARGYGYTF.

This chain uses TRBV9 with TRBJ1-1; 8 bases map to TRBD1. CDR1 SGDLS and CDR2 YYNGEE come from the germline V gene. The CDR3 is made up of 15 amino acids. The ends lost 0 bases at V and 4 bases at J; junction bases unmatched: 5. The CDR3 DNA is TGTGCCAGCAGCGTAGCGGGGCAGGGGGCCACTGAAGCTTTCTTT. This codes for CASSVAGQGATEAFF.

The chain carries TRBV28 and TRBJ1-5; D is uncertain. The CDR3 is made up of 15 amino acids. Trimming stripped 3 bases from V and 3 bases from J, with 12 bases between. Germline V lookup: CDR1 MDHEN, CDR2 SYDVKM. Here the CDR3 DNA reads TGTGCCAGCAGTTTCGTAATCCGGGACAATCAGCCCCAGCATTTT. Translated: CASSFVIRDNQPQHF.

J is TRBJ2-7 and V is TRBV5-4; possibly TRBD2 for D (5 bases). V lost 3 bases to trimming and J lost 0 bases, with 13 bases between them. This CDR3 region has 15 residues. Germline CDR1 is SGHNT and CDR2 is YYREEE (reference sequence). The CDR3 sequence: CASSWLNGSSYEQYF. In DNA form, the CDR3 reads TGTGCCAGCAGCTGGCTAAATGGGAGCTCCTACGAGCAGTACTTC.

V gene TRBV4-3 combines with J gene TRBJ2-3, with 7 bases aligning to TRBD2. J lost 1 base, V lost 1 base, and 8 bases had no gene match. This CDR3 has 17 residues. Germline V gives CDR1 LGHNA, CDR2 YSLEER. The CDR3 DNA reads TGCGCCAGCAGCCAAGGGCGGTGGGCGGGGGGCACAGATACGCAGTATTTT. This encodes CASSQGRWAGGTDTQYF.